This T cell receptor beta chain was identified in a study of T cell changes during pregnancy in multiple sclerosis. Clones were sequenced by immunoSEQ multiplex PCR, and TCRdb holds only the in-frame ones, with some missing. Of some 59,000 clones in the sample, 80% to 95% were seen once. The CDR3 sequence is 16 residues long. Germline V gene sequence: CDR1 ENHRY, CDR2 SYGVKD. V was clipped by 3 bases and J by 6 bases; unmatched bases: 9. The chain joins TRBV10-3 to TRBJ2-2, with 8 bases aligning to TRBD1. The clonotype originates from a female donor in good health, enrolled as a control in a pregnancy study. Sequenced here: peripheral blood, sampled in the third trimester of pregnancy. DNA for the CDR3: TGTGCCATCAGTGACCGGACAGGGAAATTCTCCGGGGAGCTGTTTTTT. Amino acid sequence: CAISDRTGKFSGELFF.